The T cell receptor (beta chain) under discussion was sequenced for a study of blood T cell repertoires in COVID-19. Produced via immunoSEQ multiplex PCR; TCRdb's table is partial and in-frame only. Here the sample spans 130,000 or so clones, around 82% being singletons. Losses at the gene ends were 1 base for V and 2 bases for J; bases not matched to a gene: 8. The length of the CDR3 is 16 residues. The germline V gene encodes CDR1 SGHTA and CDR2 FQGNSA. This TCR was recovered from a human donor in a cohort sampled during active COVID-19. The chain joins TRBV7-2 to TRBJ2-7; 7 positions match TRBD1. Source material: peripheral blood. CDR3 amino acids: CASSLGALGQTYEQYF. The DNA for the CDR3 is TGTGCCAGCAGCTTAGGTGCACTGGGACAGACCTACGAGCAGTACTTC.